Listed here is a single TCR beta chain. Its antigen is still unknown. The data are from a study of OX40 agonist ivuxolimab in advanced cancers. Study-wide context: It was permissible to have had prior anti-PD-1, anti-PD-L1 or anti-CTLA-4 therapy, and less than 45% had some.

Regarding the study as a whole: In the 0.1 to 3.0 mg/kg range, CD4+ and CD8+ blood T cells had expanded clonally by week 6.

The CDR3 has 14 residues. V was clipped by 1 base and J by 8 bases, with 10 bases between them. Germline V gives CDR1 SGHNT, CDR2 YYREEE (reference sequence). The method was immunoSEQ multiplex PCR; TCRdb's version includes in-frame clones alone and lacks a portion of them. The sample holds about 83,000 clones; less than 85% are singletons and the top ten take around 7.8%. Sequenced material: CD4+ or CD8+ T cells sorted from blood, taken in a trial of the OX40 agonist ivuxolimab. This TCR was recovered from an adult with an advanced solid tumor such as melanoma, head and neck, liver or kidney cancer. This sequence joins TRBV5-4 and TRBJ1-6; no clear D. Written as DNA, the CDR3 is TGTGCCAGCAGCTTGATCGGCAGTGATTCACCCCTCCACTTT. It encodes CASSLIGSDSPLHF.